This T cell receptor (beta chain) is from a study of T cell repertoires in cytomegalovirus infection. For the study at large: Selected CMV epitopes included recently identified HLA-C-restricted ones as well as well-studied HLA-B-restricted ones. Evidence of both CMV infection and a matching HLA type came from public TCR beta signatures. General study points: Clonotype analysis showed dominance of the ex vivo response by HLA-C-restricted CMV-specific TCR beta clonotypes. CMV carriers having the relevant HLA were flagged by cumulative public TCR beta family frequency.

Regarding this clonotype: Its antigen remains unidentified.

TCRdb re-called the reads with MiXCR, one entry per CDR3 protein. Here the sample spans approximately 1,000,000 distinct CDR3 sequences, approximately 32% being singletons. V lost 5 bases and J lost 4, with 14 bases in between. This CDR3 has 14 residues. Germline-derived CDR1 and CDR2 are MRHNA and SNTAGT. V and J are TRBV6-4 and TRBJ1-2; D not certain. This specimen was cultured CD8+ T cells from PBMCs, taken from culture after CMV antigen stimulation. The clonotype was recovered from a human donor in good health (CMV status not recorded). Some clones in this sample may be carry-over from other donors' samples. CDR3 region: CASSFNMNSYGYTF. CDR3 bases: TGTGCCAGCAGTTTCAACATGAACTCCTATGGCTACACCTTC.